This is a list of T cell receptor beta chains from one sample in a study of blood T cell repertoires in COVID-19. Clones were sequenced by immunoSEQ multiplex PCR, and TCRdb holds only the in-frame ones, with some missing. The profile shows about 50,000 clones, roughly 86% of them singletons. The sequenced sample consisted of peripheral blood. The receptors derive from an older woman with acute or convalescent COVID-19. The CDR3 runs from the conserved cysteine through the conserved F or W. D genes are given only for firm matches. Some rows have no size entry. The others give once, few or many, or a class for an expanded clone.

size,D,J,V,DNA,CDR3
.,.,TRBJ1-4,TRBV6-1,TGTGCCAGCAGTGAATGGAGGATCGCAACTAATGAAAAACTGTTTTTT,CASSEWRIATNEKLFF
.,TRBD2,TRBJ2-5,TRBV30,TGTGCCTGGAGTGACCCCCGGACTAGCTGGGAGACCCAGTACTTC,CAWSDPRTSWETQYF
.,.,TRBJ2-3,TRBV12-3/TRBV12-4,TGTGCCAGCAGTCCCGACACTGCAGATACGCAGTATTTT,CASSPDTADTQYF
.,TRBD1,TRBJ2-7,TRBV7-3,TGTGCCAGCAGCGTAACAGGGGGCTACGAGCAGTACTTC,CASSVTGGYEQYF
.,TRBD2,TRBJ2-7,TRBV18,TGTGCCAGCCTACGGACTAGCGGGAGTCTCGGCGAGCAGTACTTC,CASLRTSGSLGEQYF
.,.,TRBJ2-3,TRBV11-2,TGTGCCAGCAGATGGGGGAGGGGGTACACAGATACGCAGTATTTT,CASRWGRGYTDTQYF
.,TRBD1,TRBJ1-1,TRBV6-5,TGTGCCAGCAGCCGACAGGGGCGGAGGCCCACTGAAGCTTTCTTT,CASSRQGRRPTEAFF
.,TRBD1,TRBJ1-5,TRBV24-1,TGTGCCACCAGTGATCGGACAGGGCCGGCGGAGCCCCAGCATTTT,CATSDRTGPAEPQHF
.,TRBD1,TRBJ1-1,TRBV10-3,TGTGCCATCAGTGAGTCGACGAGGACAGGGGGTTCTAAGACTGAAGCTTTCTTT,CAISESTRTGGSKTEAFF
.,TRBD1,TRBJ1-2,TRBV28,TGTGCCAGCAGACCAGGGACAGGCGGATTGTATGGCTACACCTTC,CASRPGTGGLYGYTF
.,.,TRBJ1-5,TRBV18,TGTGCCAGCTCACCACTTCAGGGCAATCAGCCCCAGCATTTT,CASSPLQGNQPQHF
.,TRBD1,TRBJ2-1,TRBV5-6,TGTGCCAGCAGCTTGGACAGGACAGGGGGCAATGAGCAGTTCTTC,CASSLDRTGGNEQFF
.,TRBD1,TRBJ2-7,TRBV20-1,TGCAGTGCTAGTGAAGGGACAGACTCCTACGAGCAGTACTTC,CSASEGTDSYEQYF
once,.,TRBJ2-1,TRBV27,TGTGCCAGCAGCCTCCAGGGCTACTCGCCCTACAATGAGCAGTTCTTC,CASSLQGYSPYNEQFF
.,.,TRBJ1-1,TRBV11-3,TGTGCCAGCAGCCAAAGCGGGGACACTGAAGCTTTCTTT,CASSQSGDTEAFF
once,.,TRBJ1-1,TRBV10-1,TGCGCCAGCAGTAATACAGGCGGTACTGAAGCTTTCTTT,CASSNTGGTEAFF
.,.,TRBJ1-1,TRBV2,TGTGCCAGCAGCGGCATCGGGTTCGGAGTGAACACTGAAGCTTTCTTT,CASSGIGFGVNTEAFF
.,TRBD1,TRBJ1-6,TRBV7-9,TGTGCCAGCAGTCCAGGACAGGGTATGAGGTCACCCCTCCACTTT,CASSPGQGMRSPLHF
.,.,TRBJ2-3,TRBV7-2,TGTGCCAGCAGCTTAGCGTGGCTGAACACAGATACGCAGTATTTT,CASSLAWLNTDTQYF
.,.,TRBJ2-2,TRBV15,TGTGCCACCAGCAGAGATGCTAGGGCTAGCGCAAACACCGGGGAGCTGTTTTTT,CATSRDARASANTGELFF
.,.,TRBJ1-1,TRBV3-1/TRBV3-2,TGTGCCAGCAGCCAAGATGTTGGCAACACTGAAGCTTTCTTT,CASSQDVGNTEAFF
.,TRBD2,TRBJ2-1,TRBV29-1,TGCAGCGTTAAGGGACTAGCGGGAGTCAGGTTGTTGAATGAGCAGTTCTTC,CSVKGLAGVRLLNEQFF
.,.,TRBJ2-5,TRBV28,TGTGCCAGCAGTACCTCTCTAGTACTGGAGACCCAGTACTTC,CASSTSLVLETQYF
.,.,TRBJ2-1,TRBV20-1,TGCAGTGCTAGTTCAGGGAAAGGATACAATGAGCAGTTCTTC,CSASSGKGYNEQFF
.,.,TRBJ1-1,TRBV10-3,TGTGCCATCAGTGAGGAGGATAACACTGAAGCTTTCTTT,CAISEEDNTEAFF
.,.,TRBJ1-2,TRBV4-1,TGCGCCAGCAGTCAAGATCTGAGCTGGAGCTATGGCTACACCTTC,CASSQDLSWSYGYTF
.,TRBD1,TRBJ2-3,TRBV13,TGTGCCAGCAGCTTGACAGGGAATTTAGATACGCAGTATTTT,CASSLTGNLDTQYF